These 17 T cell receptor beta chains originate from one sample sequenced in a study of a mutant IDH1 vaccine in newly diagnosed glioma. The protocol was immunoSEQ multiplex PCR, while the TCRdb copy is restricted to in-frame clones and leaves out a portion. The table includes roughly 130,000 clones, around 80% detected once. Their specific antigens are unknown. Regarding time point: week 11, during vaccination. Topical imiquimod was applied with each vaccine dose, which held 300 ug of mutant IDH1 20-mer peptide. The starting material was PBMCs, obtained from a glioma patient whose treatment included an IDH1 peptide vaccine. Receptors originate from a man aged 40-49 years with glioma.

This clone occurred a few times. J is TRBJ1-5 and V is TRBV28; D call uncertain. V shed 3 bases and J shed 7 bases, with 22 bases lying between them. This CDR3 is built from 17 residues. Germline CDR1 reads MDHEN; CDR2 reads SYDVKM. The CDR3 reads CASSLVPWGGRVQPQHF. CDR3 nucleotides: TGTGCCAGCAGTTTGGTCCCCTGGGGAGGGCGGGTGCAGCCCCAGCATTTT.

This clone came up a few times. V usage is TRBV2 and J usage is TRBJ1-4, with 9 positions matching TRBD1. The CDR3 contains 14 residues. Trimming removed 10 bases from V and 4 bases from J; junction bases left unmatched: 7. Germline V CDR1 and CDR2: SNHLY, FYNNEI. In nucleotides, the CDR3 is TGTGCCACCCAGAGGGACAGGGATAATGAAAAACTGTTTTTT. Translating gives CATQRDRDNEKLFF.

The chain employs TRBV6-1 and TRBJ2-7; maybe TRBD2 (7 bases). The germline V gene has CDR1 MNHNS and CDR2 SASEGT. The CDR3 runs 12 residues. Trimming stripped 7 bases from V and 6 bases from J, with 13 bases between. The CDR3 protein is CASNRGAGEQYF. CDR3 coding DNA: TGTGCCAGCAATCGGGGGGCTGGCGAGCAGTACTTC.

The chain links TRBV4-2 to TRBJ2-6; TRBD1 matches at 7 bases. The CDR3 is 16 residues long. J was trimmed by 8 bases and V by 2 bases; bases with no gene match: 9. The germline V gene encodes CDR1 LGHNA and CDR2 YNFKEQ. This CDR3 reads CASSQLGQASPNVLTF. CDR3 in DNA: TGTGCCAGCAGCCAATTAGGACAGGCTTCCCCCAACGTCCTGACTTTC.

The chain recombines TRBV7-9 with TRBJ2-5; 7 bases fit TRBD2. The CDR3 consists of 15 residues. Germline V gene data show CDR1 as SEHNR and CDR2 as FQNEAQ (reference sequence). Trimming cost V 4 bases and J 5 bases; bases outside gene matches: 10. CDR3 nucleotide sequence: TGTGCCAGCAGCTCCGTCGCGGGGGAGGGTGAGACCCAGTACTTC. It codes for CASSSVAGEGETQYF.

The chain recombines TRBV9 with TRBJ2-2, with 11 positions matching TRBD2. This CDR3 has 18 amino acids. In germline, CDR1 is SGDLS, CDR2 YYNGEE. V trimming: 5 bases; J trimming: 0 bases; junction bases outside the gene matches: 9. The CDR3 region has the DNA TGTGCCAGCAGAAAGGGGGGGACTAGCGGTTCGAACACCGGGGAGCTGTTTTTT. It encodes CASRKGGTSGSNTGELFF.

The CDR3: CASSPSGGGHGYTF. CDR3 nucleotides: TGTGCCAGCAGCCCCTCTGGAGGGGGCCATGGCTACACCTTC. V and J are TRBV9 and TRBJ1-2; 7 bases align to TRBD1. Germline assignment: CDR1 SGDLS and CDR2 YYNGEE. The CDR3 totals 14 residues. V trimming: 4 bases; J trimming: 6 bases; junction bases outside the gene matches: 9. The variable domain in full, completed from reference TRBV9 and TRBJ1-2, reads DSGVTQTPKHLITATGQRVTLRCSPRSGDLSVYWYQQSLDQGLQFLIQYYNGEERAKGNILERFSAQQFPDLHSELNLSSLELGDSALYFCASSPSGGGHGYTFGSGTRLTVV.

J is TRBJ2-1 and V is TRBV5-5, with 10 nucleotides matching TRBD2. V dropped 2 bases and J dropped 7; count of bases not matched to a gene: 18. Germline V CDR1 and CDR2: SGHKS, YYEKEE (reference sequence). The CDR3 has 19 amino acids. The CDR3 DNA reads as TGTGCCAGCAGCTTTTCTCTGGCTCGTCGAGCGGGAGGGTTGAATGAGCAGTTCTTC. Protein product: CASSFSLARRAGGLNEQFF.

The J gene is TRBJ1-6, the V gene TRBV6-4, with D tentatively TRBD1 (5 bases). Per germline, CDR1 MRHNA and CDR2 SNTAGT. The length of the CDR3 is 15 residues. Trimming removed 3 bases at V and 7 bases at J, with 13 bases between. CDR3: CASSERGGGNSPLHF. CDR3 in DNA: TGTGCCAGCAGTGAACGTGGGGGGGGGAATTCACCCCTCCACTTT.

The CDR3 here is CATSRNKGGGTEAFF. Written as DNA, the CDR3 is TGTGCCACCAGCAGAAATAAGGGGGGGGGCACTGAAGCTTTCTTT. This chain joins TRBV15 and TRBJ1-1; D is possibly TRBD1 (6 bases). The CDR3 runs to 15 residues. V gave up 2 bases and J gave up 4 bases, with 14 bases separating them. In germline, CDR1 is LNHNV, CDR2 YYDKDF (reference sequence).

This chain joins TRBV6-6 and TRBJ2-7; D ambiguous. Germline CDR1 reads MNHNY; CDR2 reads SVGAGI (reference sequence). The CDR3 covers 12 residues. The V end was cut by 3 bases, the J end by 3 bases, with 6 bases between. The CDR3 loop reads CASSYLDYEQYF. Here the CDR3 DNA reads TGTGCCAGCAGTTATTTGGACTACGAGCAGTACTTC.

This rearrangement joins TRBV6-6 to TRBJ1-4, with D maybe TRBD1 (6 bases). V lost 0 bases to trimming and J lost 7 bases, with 12 bases between them. This CDR3 spans 15 amino acids. Per germline, CDR1 MNHNY and CDR2 SVGAGI (reference sequence). CDR3 in amino acids: CASSYSTRGGEKLFF. The CDR3 bases are TGTGCCAGCAGTTACTCGACCAGGGGCGGTGAAAAACTGTTTTTT.

This clone was found once. V gene TRBV18 combines with J gene TRBJ2-3; D call uncertain. Trimming took off 3 bases at V and 6 bases at J, with 7 bases between the two ends. Germline values: CDR1 KGHSH, CDR2 LQKENI. The CDR3 is 12 amino acids. CDR3 DNA sequence: TGTGCCAGCTCACCGGGTTCGGATACGCAGTATTTT. This codes for CASSPGSDTQYF. The whole variable domain, filled in from reference TRBV18 and TRBJ2-3, reads NAGVMQNPRHLVRRRGQEARLRCSPMKGHSHVYWYRQLPEEGLKFMVYLQKENIIDESGMPKERFSAEFPKEGPSILRIQQVVRGDSAAYFCASSPGSDTQYFGPGTRLTVL.

The rearrangement uses TRBV4-3 and TRBJ2-1; D call uncertain. The CDR3 is 16 amino acids. Trimming took 4 bases from V and 5 from J, leaving 18 bases between them. Germline CDR1 and CDR2: LGHNA and YSLEER. The CDR3: CASSPELVGFDNEQFF. The CDR3 bases are TGCGCCAGCAGCCCCGAATTAGTGGGGTTCGACAATGAGCAGTTCTTC.

The chain employs TRBV11-2 and TRBJ2-4; TRBD1 or TRBD2 may be the D gene (7 bases each). Germline CDR1 is SGHAT and CDR2 is FQNNGV. Trimming removed 0 bases from V and 9 bases from J, with 15 bases in between. The CDR3 runs to 15 residues. CDR3 DNA sequence: TGTGCCAGCAGCTTAGAGAGGCAGGGGGGGAGCATTCAGTACTTC. Translation gives CASSLERQGGSIQYF.

V gene TRBV11-3 combines with J gene TRBJ2-7; 8 bases are a match to TRBD2. Germline-derived CDR1 and CDR2 are SGHNT and YENEEA. V lost 5 bases and J lost 0; bases outside the gene matches: 12. The CDR3 runs 17 residues. The CDR3 here is CASSPSGGGGPSYEQYF. CDR3 in DNA: TGTGCCAGCAGCCCGTCGGGGGGCGGGGGGCCCTCCTACGAGCAGTACTTC.

The genes are TRBV18 and TRBJ2-3; D tentatively reads TRBD1 or TRBD2 (5 bases each). CDR1 is KGHSH, CDR2 LQKENI, per germline. The CDR3 spans 14 residues. The V and J ends lost 4 bases and 3 bases respectively, with 11 bases between them. The CDR3 sequence: CASSLLGETDTQYF. The CDR3 bases are TGTGCCAGCTCACTTTTGGGGGAAACAGATACGCAGTATTTT.